These 24 T cell receptor beta chains share one sample of origin, sequenced in a study of blood T cell repertoires in COVID-19. Generated by immunoSEQ multiplex PCR, the TCRdb table keeps only in-frame clones and is missing some. The top ten hold nearly 4.5% of the sample, which has fewer than 200,000 clones, around four fifths seen once. The sample taken for sequencing was PBMCs or T cells enriched from blood (not recorded which). These receptors came from a woman aged 45 to 65 who had recovered from COVID-19.

The V and J genes are TRBV5-4 and TRBJ1-1; D possibly corresponds to TRBD1 (5 bases). Germline CDR1 reads SGHNT; CDR2 reads YYREEE (reference sequence). The CDR3 runs 14 residues. V was cut by 3 bases and J by 4 bases, with 13 bases left in between. DNA of the CDR3: TGTGCCAGCAGCTCAAACTTGGGGGGCACTGAAGCTTTCTTT. Translated: CASSSNLGGTEAFF.

A few counts support this clone. The rearrangement joins TRBV5-1 to TRBJ1-2, with 7 bases aligning to TRBD1. CDR1 SGHRS and CDR2 YFSETQ come from the germline V gene. Trimming removed 5 bases from V and 2 bases from J; junction bases left unmatched: 6. CDR3 length equals 14 residues. CDR3 region: CASRSRGENYGYTF. In DNA, the CDR3 is TGCGCCAGCAGGAGCAGGGGGGAAAACTATGGCTACACCTTC.

Comments on this clone: Other nucleotide sequences from this sample produce the same CDR3. The chain uses TRBV6-5 and TRBJ1-2; 8 bases map to TRBD1. Losses at the gene ends were 0 bases for V and 5 bases for J; bases not matched to a gene: 5. The CDR3 is 15 amino acids. Germline V gives CDR1 MNHEY, CDR2 SVGAGI. The CDR3 reads CASSYSGQGGYGYTF. The DNA for the CDR3 is TGTGCCAGCAGTTACTCAGGACAGGGAGGTTATGGCTACACCTTC.

The chain links TRBV19 to TRBJ1-5; the D is unclear. V lost 5 bases and J 5 bases, leaving 10 bases between the germline ends. This CDR3 is 13 amino acids long. Germline-derived CDR1 and CDR2 are LNHDA and SQIVND (reference sequence). This chain's CDR3 is CASSESLDQPQHF. CDR3 DNA sequence: TGTGCCAGTAGTGAGAGCCTTGATCAGCCCCAGCATTTT.

With regard to this clone: The same CDR3 arises from other DNA sequences in this sample as well. The chain couples TRBV19 to TRBJ1-2; 8 bases fit TRBD1. This CDR3 contains 14 residues. The V gene end was trimmed by 3 bases and the J gene end by 7 bases; junction bases not matched to a gene: 7. Germline-derived CDR1 and CDR2 are LNHDA and SQIVND (reference sequence). The chain's CDR3 is CASSIGRGLGGYTF. The DNA of the CDR3 is TGTGCCAGTAGTATCGGCAGGGGGCTCGGTGGCTACACCTTC.

This rearrangement joins TRBV6-4 to TRBJ1-1; 7 bases fit TRBD1. This CDR3 region has 13 residues. Trimming at V came to 2 bases and at J to 7 bases, leaving 4 bases not matched to a gene. Germline V gene lookup returns CDR1 MRHNA and CDR2 SNTAGT. CDR3 loop: CASSDANRGEAFF. The CDR3 coding sequence is TGTGCCAGCAGTGACGCCAACAGGGGTGAAGCTTTCTTT.

V usage is TRBV9 and J usage is TRBJ1-3; the match to TRBD1 covers 9 bases. Germline CDR1 SGDLS, CDR2 YYNGEE. J lost 2 bases, V lost 4 bases, and 7 bases had no gene match. The CDR3 contains 16 residues. CDR3 in DNA: TGTGCCAGCAGCTTCCGGGACAGGGCCCCTGGAAACACCATATATTTT. It encodes CASSFRDRAPGNTIYF.

The chain links TRBV5-4 to TRBJ1-3; D is unclear. The V gene's germline CDR1 is SGHNT and CDR2 YYREEE (reference sequence). CDR3 length: 13 residues. The V gene lost 0 bases and the J gene lost 4 bases, with 5 bases spanning the gap. CDR3 loop: CASSLEQGNTIYF. The CDR3 nucleotides are TGTGCCAGCAGCTTGGAACAGGGAAACACCATATATTTT.

V is TRBV19 and J is TRBJ2-5, with 8 positions matching TRBD1. Unmatched junction bases numbered 6, after V lost 1 base and J lost 5 bases. This CDR3 has 15 amino acids. CDR1 LNHDA and CDR2 SQIVND come from the germline V gene (reference sequence). In nucleotides, the CDR3 is TGTGCCAGTAGTATAGGTGGGACAGGTCGCGAGACCCAGTACTTC. Protein sequence: CASSIGGTGRETQYF.

The chain employs TRBV12-5 and TRBJ1-1, with D unclear. There are 14 residues in the CDR3. Germline CDR1 reads LGHNT; CDR2 reads FRNRAP. V was trimmed by 6 bases and J by 2 bases, leaving 13 bases between them. The CDR3 loop reads CASGTAIINTEAFF. CDR3 sequence (DNA): TGTGCTAGTGGAACAGCAATAATCAACACTGAAGCTTTCTTT.

This rearrangement joins TRBV9 to TRBJ1-2; TRBD1 might be the D (6 bases). Between the trimmed V and J ends, which lost 4 bases and 4 bases, there was a span of 14 bases. The germline gives CDR1 SGDLS, CDR2 YYNGEE. The length of the CDR3 is 14 residues. The CDR3, as DNA: TGTGCCAGCAGCTCATCAGGGGCCAGCTATGGCTACACCTTC. Its protein product is CASSSSGASYGYTF. The variable domain in full, with the rest retrieved from reference TRBV9 and TRBJ1-2, is DSGVTQTPKHLITATGQRVTLRCSPRSGDLSVYWYQQSLDQGLQFLIQYYNGEERAKGNILERFSAQQFPDLHSELNLSSLELGDSALYFCASSSSGASYGYTFGSGTRLTVV.

The genes are TRBV7-9 and TRBJ1-1, with D tentatively TRBD1 (5 bases). CDR3 size: 15 residues. Germline V gene data show CDR1 as SEHNR and CDR2 as FQNEAQ (reference sequence). Trimming left V 0 bases short and J 6 bases short, with 14 bases between. CDR3 residues: CASSLAGRVGSEAFF. In DNA, the CDR3 is TGTGCCAGCAGCTTAGCCGGCAGGGTGGGGTCTGAAGCTTTCTTT.

The rearrangement joins TRBV24-1 to TRBJ1-5; no firm D call. Germline lookup yields CDR1 KGHDR and CDR2 SFDVKD. The CDR3 sequence is 13 residues long. V was cut by 5 bases and J by 0 bases, with 4 bases left in between. CDR3 bases: TGTGCCACCAGTGTCAATAGCAATCAGCCCCAGCATTTT. Amino acids: CATSVNSNQPQHF.

The chain links TRBV28 to TRBJ2-3, with 9 bases aligning to TRBD2. Trimming cost V 5 bases and J 4 bases; bases outside gene matches: 7. There are 15 residues in the CDR3. Looked up from germline, CDR1 is MDHEN and CDR2 is SYDVKM. The CDR3: CASSVLAGGADTQYF. As DNA, the CDR3 is TGTGCCAGCAGTGTCTTGGCGGGAGGGGCAGATACGCAGTATTTT.

This chain connects TRBV28 to TRBJ2-1; 11 positions agree with TRBD1. Trimming cost V 6 bases and J 6 bases; bases outside gene matches: 4. Germline V lookup: CDR1 MDHEN, CDR2 SYDVKM. The CDR3 length is 14 residues. The CDR3 sequence is CASSLGQGANEQFF. The CDR3, as DNA: TGTGCCAGCAGCCTCGGACAGGGGGCCAATGAGCAGTTCTTC.

The CDR3 nucleotides read TGTGCTAAGCGGAGGGCACTGGTACGATACAATGAGCAGTTCTTC. This codes for CAKRRALVRYNEQFF. The genes are TRBV21-1 and TRBJ2-1; the table assigns TRBD2, which was not confirmed against the DNA. TRBV21-1 is assigned pseudogene status. CDR3 length: 15 amino acids.

This chain uses TRBV9 with TRBJ1-2, with 8 bases identical to TRBD1. Germline V gene data show CDR1 as SGDLS and CDR2 as YYNGEE. Trimming cost V 3 bases and J 4 bases; bases outside gene matches: 17. The CDR3 length is 18 residues. The CDR3 DNA reads as TGTGCCAGCAGCGCTCCTCCGGGACAGGAACGGCCTGGCTATGGCTACACCTTC. Protein sequence: CASSAPPGQERPGYGYTF.

The rearrangement links TRBV7-2 to TRBJ1-3; 7 nucleotides agree with TRBD1. The CDR3 is 19 amino acids. V dropped 5 bases and J dropped 0; count of bases not matched to a gene: 16. In germline, CDR1 is SGHTA, CDR2 FQGNSA. CDR3 sequence (DNA): TGTGCCAGCAGCATCTCGACGGGCAGGGGGTCCCTCTCTGGAAACACCATATATTTT. It translates to CASSISTGRGSLSGNTIYF.

The chain has TRBV28 and TRBJ2-5, with 10 bases lining up with TRBD1. V lost 2 bases and J lost 4; bases outside the gene matches: 4. The CDR3 sequence is 15 residues long. Per germline, CDR1 MDHEN and CDR2 SYDVKM. The CDR3 reads CASSLGGQGLETQYF. In nucleotides, the CDR3 is TGTGCCAGCAGTTTAGGGGGACAGGGGTTAGAGACCCAGTACTTC.

This chain uses TRBV4-1 with TRBJ2-3; possibly TRBD2 for D (5 bases). This CDR3 comprises 16 residues. The V and J ends lost 0 bases and 2 bases respectively, with 12 bases between them. From germline, CDR1 is MGHRA and CDR2 YSYEKL. The CDR3 spells CASSQDREHNTDTQYF. The CDR3 DNA is TGCGCCAGCAGCCAAGACCGGGAACACAACACAGATACGCAGTATTTT.

This rearrangement joins TRBV18 to TRBJ1-2, with 9 positions matching TRBD1. Germline lookup yields CDR1 KGHSH and CDR2 LQKENI. V trimming: 8 bases; J trimming: 8 bases; junction bases outside the gene matches: 12. The CDR3 has 14 amino acids. CDR3 nucleotide sequence: TGTGCCAGCGCTACCGGGACAGGGTTCGAGGGCTACACCTTC. Translated, it gives CASATGTGFEGYTF.

The genes are TRBV6-2 or TRBV6-3 and TRBJ2-7, with TRBD1 identical over 9 bases. J was trimmed by 1 base and V by 2 bases; bases with no gene match: 3. The germline V gene has CDR1 MNHEY and CDR2 SVGEGT. CDR3 length: 15 amino acids. For the CDR3, the DNA is TGTGCCAGCAGTTACCGGGACAGGGCGTCCTACGAGCAGTACGTC. It is translated as CASSYRDRASYEQYV.

The chain has TRBV11-3 and TRBJ1-4; 9 bases line up with TRBD1. The length of the CDR3 is 16 residues. Trimming cost V 0 bases and J 5 bases; bases outside gene matches: 4. Germline assignment: CDR1 SGHNT and CDR2 YENEEA. DNA of the CDR3: TGTGCCAGCAGCTTAGAACAGGGGGCCGTAAATGAAAAACTGTTTTTT. This encodes CASSLEQGAVNEKLFF.

This chain connects TRBV7-9 to TRBJ1-2, with 7 positions matching TRBD1. In germline, CDR1 is SEHNR, CDR2 FQNEAQ (reference sequence). J lost 7 bases, V lost 6 bases, and 8 bases had no gene match. The CDR3 loop spans 13 amino acids. The DNA of the CDR3 is TGTGCCAGCAGTCGACAGGGCGATGGTGGCTACACCTTC. This codes for CASSRQGDGGYTF.